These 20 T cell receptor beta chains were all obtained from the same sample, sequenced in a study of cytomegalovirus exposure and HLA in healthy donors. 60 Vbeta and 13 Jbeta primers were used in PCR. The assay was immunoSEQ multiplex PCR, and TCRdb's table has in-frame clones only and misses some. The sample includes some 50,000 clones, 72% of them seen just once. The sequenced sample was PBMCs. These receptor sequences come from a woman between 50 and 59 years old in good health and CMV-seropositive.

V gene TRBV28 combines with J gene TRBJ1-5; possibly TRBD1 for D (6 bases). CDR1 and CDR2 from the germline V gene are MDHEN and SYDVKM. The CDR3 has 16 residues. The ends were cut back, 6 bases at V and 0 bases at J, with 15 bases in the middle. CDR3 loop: CASSRPGGASNQPQHF. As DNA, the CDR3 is TGTGCCAGCAGCAGACCGGGGGGGGCTAGCAATCAGCCCCAGCATTTT.

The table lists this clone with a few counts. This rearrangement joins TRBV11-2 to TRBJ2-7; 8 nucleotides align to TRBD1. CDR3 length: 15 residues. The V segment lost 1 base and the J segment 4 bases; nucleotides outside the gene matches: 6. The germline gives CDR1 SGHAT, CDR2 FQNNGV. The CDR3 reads CASSLVGTGLYEQYF. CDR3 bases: TGTGCCAGCAGCTTAGTCGGGACAGGATTGTACGAGCAGTACTTC.

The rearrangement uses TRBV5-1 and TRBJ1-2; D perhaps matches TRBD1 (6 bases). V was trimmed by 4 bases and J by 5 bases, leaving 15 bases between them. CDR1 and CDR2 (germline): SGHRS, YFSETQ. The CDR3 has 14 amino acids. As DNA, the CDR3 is TGCGCCAGCAGCCCCCCGGGACACGCTTATGGCTACACCTTC. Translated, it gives CASSPPGHAYGYTF. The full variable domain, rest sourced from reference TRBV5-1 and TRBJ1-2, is KAGVTQTPRYLIKTRGQQVTLSCSPISGHRSVSWYQQTPGQGLQFLFEYFSETQRNKGNFPGRFSGRQFSNSRSEMNVSTLELGDSALYLCASSPPGHAYGYTFGSGTRLTVV.

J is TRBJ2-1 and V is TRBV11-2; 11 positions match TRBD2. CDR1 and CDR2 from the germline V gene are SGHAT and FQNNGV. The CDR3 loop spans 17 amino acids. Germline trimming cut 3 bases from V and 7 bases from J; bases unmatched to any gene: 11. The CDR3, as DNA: TGTGCCAGCAGCTTGGGTATGGGGCGACTAGCGGGGAATGAGCAGTTCTTC. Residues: CASSLGMGRLAGNEQFF. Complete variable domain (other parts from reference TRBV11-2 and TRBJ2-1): EAGVAQSPRYKIIEKRQSVAFWCNPISGHATLYWYQQILGQGPKLLIQFQNNGVVDDSQLPKDRFSAERLKGVDSTLKIQPAKLEDSAVYLCASSLGMGRLAGNEQFFGPGTRLTVL.

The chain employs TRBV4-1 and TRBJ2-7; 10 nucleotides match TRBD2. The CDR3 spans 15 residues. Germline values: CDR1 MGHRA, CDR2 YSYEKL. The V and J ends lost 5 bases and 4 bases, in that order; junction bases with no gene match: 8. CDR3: CASSYGLAEQYEQYF. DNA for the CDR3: TGCGCCAGCAGCTATGGACTAGCGGAGCAGTACGAGCAGTACTTC.

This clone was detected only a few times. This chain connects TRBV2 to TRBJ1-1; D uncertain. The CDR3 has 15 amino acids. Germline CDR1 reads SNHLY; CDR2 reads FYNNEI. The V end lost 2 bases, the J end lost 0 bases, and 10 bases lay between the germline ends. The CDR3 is CASSERVTMNTEAFF. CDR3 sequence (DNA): TGTGCCAGCAGTGAACGGGTCACTATGAACACTGAAGCTTTCTTT.

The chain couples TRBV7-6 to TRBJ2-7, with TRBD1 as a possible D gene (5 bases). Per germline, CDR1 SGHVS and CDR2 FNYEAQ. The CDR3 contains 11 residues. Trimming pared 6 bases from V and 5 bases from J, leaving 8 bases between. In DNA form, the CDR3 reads TGTGCCAGCAGTAGGGGTAACGAGCAGTACTTC. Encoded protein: CASSRGNEQYF.

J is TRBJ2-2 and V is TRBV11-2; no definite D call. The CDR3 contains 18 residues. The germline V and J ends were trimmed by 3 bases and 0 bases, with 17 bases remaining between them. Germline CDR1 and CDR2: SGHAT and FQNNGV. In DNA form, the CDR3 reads TGTGCCAGCAGCTTGAATTTTGGAACCACTACGAACACCGGGGAGCTGTTTTTT. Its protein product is CASSLNFGTTTNTGELFF.

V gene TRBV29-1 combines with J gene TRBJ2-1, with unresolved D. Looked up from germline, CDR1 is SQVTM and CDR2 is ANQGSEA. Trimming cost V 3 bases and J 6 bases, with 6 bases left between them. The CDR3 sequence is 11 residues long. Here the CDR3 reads CSVDVPNEQFF. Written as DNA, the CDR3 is TGCAGCGTTGACGTTCCCAATGAGCAGTTCTTC.

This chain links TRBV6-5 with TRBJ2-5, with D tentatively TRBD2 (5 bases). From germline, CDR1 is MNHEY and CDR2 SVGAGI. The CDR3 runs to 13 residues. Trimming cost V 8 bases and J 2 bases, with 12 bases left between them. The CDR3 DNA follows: TGTGCCAGCTCCCCGACGGGGCAAGAGACCCAGTACTTC. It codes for CASSPTGQETQYF.

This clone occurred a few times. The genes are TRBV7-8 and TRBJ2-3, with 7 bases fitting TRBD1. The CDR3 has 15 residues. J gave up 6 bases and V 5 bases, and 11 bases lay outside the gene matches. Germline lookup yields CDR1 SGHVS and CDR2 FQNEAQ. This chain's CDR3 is CASSLRDSLSDTQYF. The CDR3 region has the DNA TGTGCCAGCAGCCTAAGGGACAGTTTAAGTGATACGCAGTATTTT.

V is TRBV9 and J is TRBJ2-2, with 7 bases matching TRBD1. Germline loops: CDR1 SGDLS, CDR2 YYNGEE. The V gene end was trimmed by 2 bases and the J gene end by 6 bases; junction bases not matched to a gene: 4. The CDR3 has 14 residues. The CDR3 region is CASSVGQGAGELFF. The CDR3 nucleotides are TGTGCCAGCAGCGTTGGCCAGGGGGCCGGGGAGCTGTTTTTT.

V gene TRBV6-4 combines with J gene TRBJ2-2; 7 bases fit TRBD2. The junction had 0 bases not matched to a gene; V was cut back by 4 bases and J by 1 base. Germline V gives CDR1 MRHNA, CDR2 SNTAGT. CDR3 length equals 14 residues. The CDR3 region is CASSASGNTGELFF. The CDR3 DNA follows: TGTGCCAGCAGTGCTAGCGGGAACACCGGGGAGCTGTTTTTT.

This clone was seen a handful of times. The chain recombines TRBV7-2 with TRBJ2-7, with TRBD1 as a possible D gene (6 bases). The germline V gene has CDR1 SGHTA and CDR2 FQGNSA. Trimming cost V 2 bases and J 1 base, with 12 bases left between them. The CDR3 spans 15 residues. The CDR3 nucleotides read TGTGCCAGCAGCTTACCAGGGGACCTATCCTACGAGCAGTACTTC. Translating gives CASSLPGDLSYEQYF.

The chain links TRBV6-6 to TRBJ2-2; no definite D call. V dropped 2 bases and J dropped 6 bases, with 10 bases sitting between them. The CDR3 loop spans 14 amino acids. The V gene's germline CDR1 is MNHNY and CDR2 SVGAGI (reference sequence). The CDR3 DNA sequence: TGTGCCAGCAGTTACGAAGTTTCAGCCGGGGAGCTGTTTTTT. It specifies CASSYEVSAGELFF.

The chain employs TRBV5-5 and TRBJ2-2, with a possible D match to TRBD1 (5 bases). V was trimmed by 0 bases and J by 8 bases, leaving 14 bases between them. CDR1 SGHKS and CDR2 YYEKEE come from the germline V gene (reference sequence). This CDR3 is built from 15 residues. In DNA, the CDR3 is TGTGCCAGCAGCTTGGTGGCAGGGATTGGGGGGGAGCTGTTTTTT. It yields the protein CASSLVAGIGGELFF.

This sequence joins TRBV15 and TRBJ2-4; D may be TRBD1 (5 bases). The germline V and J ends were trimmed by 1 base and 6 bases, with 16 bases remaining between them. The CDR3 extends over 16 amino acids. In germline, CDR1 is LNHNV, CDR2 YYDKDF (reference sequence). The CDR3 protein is CATSRAGQGKLNIQYF. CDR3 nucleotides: TGTGCCACCAGCAGAGCAGGCCAGGGAAAGTTAAACATTCAGTACTTC.

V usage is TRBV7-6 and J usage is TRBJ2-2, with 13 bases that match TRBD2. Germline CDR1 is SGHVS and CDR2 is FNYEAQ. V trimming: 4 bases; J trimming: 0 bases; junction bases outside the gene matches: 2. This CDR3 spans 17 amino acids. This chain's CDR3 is CASSWGTSGTNTGELFF. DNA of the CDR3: TGTGCCAGCAGCTGGGGGACTAGCGGGACGAACACCGGGGAGCTGTTTTTT.

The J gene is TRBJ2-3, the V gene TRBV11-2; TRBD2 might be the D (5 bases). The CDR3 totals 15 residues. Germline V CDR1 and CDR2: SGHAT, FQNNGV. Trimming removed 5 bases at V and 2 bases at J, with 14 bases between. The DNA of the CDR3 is TGTGCCAGCAGCCCAGTCCTAGCCTCCACAGATACGCAGTATTTT. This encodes CASSPVLASTDTQYF.

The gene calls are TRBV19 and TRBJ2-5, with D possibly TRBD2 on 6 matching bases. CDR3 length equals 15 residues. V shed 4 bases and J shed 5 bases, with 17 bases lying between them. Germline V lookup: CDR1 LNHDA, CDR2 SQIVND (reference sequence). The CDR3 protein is CASSTPGTPRETQYF. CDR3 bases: TGTGCCAGTAGTACCCCCGGGACTCCTAGGGAGACCCAGTACTTC.